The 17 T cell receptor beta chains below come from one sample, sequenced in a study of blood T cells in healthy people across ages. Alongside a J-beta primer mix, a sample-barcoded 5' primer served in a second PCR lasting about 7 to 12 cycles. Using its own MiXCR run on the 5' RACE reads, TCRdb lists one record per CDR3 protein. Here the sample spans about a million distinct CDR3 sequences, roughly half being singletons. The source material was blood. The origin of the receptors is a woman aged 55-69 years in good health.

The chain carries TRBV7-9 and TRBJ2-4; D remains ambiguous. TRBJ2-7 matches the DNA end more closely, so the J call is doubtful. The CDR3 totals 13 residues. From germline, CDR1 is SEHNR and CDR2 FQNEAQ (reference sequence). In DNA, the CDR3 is TGTGCCAGCAGCATTGACGGTGTAAACGAGCAGTACTTC. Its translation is CASSIDGVNEQYF.

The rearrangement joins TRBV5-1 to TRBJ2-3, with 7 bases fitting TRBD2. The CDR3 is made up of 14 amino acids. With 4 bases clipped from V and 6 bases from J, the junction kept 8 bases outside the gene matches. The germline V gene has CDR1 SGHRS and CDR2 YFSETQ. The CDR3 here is CASSPRVAGDTQYF. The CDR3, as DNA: TGCGCCAGCAGCCCGCGGGTAGCGGGCGATACGCAGTATTTT.

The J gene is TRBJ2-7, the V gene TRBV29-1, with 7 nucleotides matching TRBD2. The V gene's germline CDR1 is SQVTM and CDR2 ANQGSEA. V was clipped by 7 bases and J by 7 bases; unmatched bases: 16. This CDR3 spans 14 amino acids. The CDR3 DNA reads TGCAGCGCCTCGGGGGGAGCGTCCTACAATGAGCAGTACTTC. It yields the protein CSASGGASYNEQYF.

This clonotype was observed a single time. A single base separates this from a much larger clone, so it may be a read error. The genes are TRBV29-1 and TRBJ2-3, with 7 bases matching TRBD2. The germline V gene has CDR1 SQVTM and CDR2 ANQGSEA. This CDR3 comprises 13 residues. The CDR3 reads CSVARREKDMQYF. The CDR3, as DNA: TGCAGCGTTGCCAGGCGGGAGAAAGATATGCAGTATTTT.

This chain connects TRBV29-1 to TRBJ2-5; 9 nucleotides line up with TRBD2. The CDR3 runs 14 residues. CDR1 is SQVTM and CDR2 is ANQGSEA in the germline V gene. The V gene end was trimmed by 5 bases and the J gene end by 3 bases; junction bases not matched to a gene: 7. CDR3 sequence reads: CSVSLAGTKETQYF. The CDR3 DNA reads TGCAGCGTTTCCCTAGCGGGAACCAAAGAGACCCAGTACTTC.

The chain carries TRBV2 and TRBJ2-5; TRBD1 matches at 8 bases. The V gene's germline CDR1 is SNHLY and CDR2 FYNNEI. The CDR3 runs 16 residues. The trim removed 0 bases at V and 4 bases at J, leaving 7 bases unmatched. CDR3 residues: CASSEALQGARETQYF. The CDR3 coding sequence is TGTGCCAGCAGTGAAGCGCTTCAGGGGGCCCGAGAGACCCAGTACTTC.

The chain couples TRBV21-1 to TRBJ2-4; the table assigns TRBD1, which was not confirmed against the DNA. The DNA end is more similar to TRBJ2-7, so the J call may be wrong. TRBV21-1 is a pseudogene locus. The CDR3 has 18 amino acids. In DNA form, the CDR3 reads TGTGCCAGCAGCAAATGGACAGGCAAGGACGATTATCACTACGAGCAGTACTTC. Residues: CASSKWTGKDDYHYEQYF.

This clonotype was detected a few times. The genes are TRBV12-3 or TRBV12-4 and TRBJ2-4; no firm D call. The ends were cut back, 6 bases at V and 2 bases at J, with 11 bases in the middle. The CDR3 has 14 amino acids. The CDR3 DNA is TGTGCCAGCAGCCTTTTGGGGTCCAAAAACATTCAGTACTTC. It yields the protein CASSLLGSKNIQYF.

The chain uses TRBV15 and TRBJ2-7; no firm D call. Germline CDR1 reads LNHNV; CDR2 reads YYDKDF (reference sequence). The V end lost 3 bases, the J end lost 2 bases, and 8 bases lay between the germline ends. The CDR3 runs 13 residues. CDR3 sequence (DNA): TGTGCCACCAGCAGGATTGTGGCCTACGAGCAGTACTTC. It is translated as CATSRIVAYEQYF.

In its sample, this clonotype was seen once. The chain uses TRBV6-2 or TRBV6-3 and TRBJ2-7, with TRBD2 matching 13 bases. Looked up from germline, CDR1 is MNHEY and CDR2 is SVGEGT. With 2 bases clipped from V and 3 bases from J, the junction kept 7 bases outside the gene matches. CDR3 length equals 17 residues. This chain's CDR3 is CASSYAGLAGRGYEQYF. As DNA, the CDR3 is TGTGCCAGCAGTTACGCGGGACTAGCGGGAAGGGGCTACGAGCAGTACTTC.

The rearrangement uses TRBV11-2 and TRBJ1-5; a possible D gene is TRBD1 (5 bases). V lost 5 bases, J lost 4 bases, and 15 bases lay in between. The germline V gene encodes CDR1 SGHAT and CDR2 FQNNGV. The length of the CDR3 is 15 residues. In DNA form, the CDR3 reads TGTGCCAGCAGCCCTGACAGTATCCGGAATCAGCCCCAGCATTTT. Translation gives CASSPDSIRNQPQHF.

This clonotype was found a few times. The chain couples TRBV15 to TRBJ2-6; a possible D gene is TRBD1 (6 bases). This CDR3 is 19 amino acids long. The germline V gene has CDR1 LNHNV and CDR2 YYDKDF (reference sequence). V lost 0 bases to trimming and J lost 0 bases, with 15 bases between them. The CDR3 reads CATSRDRRTAFSGANVLTF. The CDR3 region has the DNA TGTGCCACCAGCAGAGATCGAAGGACAGCTTTCTCTGGGGCCAACGTCCTGACTTTC.

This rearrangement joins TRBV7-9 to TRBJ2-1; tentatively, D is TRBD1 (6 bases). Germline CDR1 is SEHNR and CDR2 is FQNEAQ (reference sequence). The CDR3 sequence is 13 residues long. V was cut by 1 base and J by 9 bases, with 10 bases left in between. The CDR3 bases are TGTGCCAGCAGCTTAGTAGGCAGGGGTGAGCAGTTCTTC. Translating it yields CASSLVGRGEQFF.

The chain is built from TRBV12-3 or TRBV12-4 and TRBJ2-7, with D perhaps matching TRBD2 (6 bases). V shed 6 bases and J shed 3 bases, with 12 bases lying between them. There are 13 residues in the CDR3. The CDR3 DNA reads TGTGCCAGCAGAACGGGACTCAACTACGAGCAGTACTTC. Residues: CASRTGLNYEQYF.

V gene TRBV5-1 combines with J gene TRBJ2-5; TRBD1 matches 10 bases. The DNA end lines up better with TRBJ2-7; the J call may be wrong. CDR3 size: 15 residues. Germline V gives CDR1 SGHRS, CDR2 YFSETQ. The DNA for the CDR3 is TGCGCCAGCAGCTACGGGACAGGGGAAACCTACGAGCAGTACTTC. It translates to CASSYGTGETYEQYF.

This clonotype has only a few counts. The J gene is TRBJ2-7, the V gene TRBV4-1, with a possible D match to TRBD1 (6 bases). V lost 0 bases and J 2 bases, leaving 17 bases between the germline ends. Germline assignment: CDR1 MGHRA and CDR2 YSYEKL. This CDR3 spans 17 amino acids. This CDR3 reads CASSQEIAGASTYEQYF. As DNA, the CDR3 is TGCGCCAGCAGCCAAGAGATAGCAGGGGCCAGCACCTACGAGCAGTACTTC.

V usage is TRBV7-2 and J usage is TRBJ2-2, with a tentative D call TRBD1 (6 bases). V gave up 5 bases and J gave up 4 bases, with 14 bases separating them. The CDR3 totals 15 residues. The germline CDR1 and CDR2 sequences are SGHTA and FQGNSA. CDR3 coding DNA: TGTGCCAGCAGCCCAGGGGTGGCGGTCACCGGGGAGCTGTTTTTT. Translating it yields CASSPGVAVTGELFF.